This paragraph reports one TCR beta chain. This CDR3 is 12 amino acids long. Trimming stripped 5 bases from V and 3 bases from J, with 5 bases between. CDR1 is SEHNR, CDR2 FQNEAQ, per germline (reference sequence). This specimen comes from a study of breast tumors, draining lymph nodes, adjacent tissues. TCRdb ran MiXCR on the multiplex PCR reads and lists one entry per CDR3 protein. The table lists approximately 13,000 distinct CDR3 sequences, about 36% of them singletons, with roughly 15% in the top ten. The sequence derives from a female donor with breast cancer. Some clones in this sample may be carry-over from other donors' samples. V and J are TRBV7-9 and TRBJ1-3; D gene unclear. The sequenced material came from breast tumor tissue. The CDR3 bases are TGTGCCAGCAGCCCCAGTGGAAACACCATATATTTT. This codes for CASSPSGNTIYF.